This T cell receptor beta chain was recorded in a study of blood T cells in healthy people across ages. Per the germline V gene, CDR1 is SGHKS and CDR2 is YYEKEE (reference sequence). Trimming cost V 4 bases and J 10 bases, with 11 bases left between them. This CDR3 is 11 amino acids long. A second PCR of about 7 to 12 cycles used a sample-barcoded 5' primer and a J-beta primer mix. CDR3-containing paired-end reads numbering at least 2.5 million came from each sample. TCRdb independently ran MiXCR on the 5' RACE reads; one entry per CDR3 protein. The repertoire has approximately 800,000 distinct CDR3 sequences, 53% of them found once; the top ten carry approximately 40%. Of note for this clonotype: The antigen is unknown.

Broader study findings: Changes in expanded clonotypes were possibly confounded, as the CMV status of donors was unknown. Significant beta diversity loss was already apparent by age about 42, declining roughly linearly.

The chain joins TRBV5-5 to TRBJ1-1; D gene uncertain. Sequenced: blood. This sequence was found in a man older than 75 in good health. CDR3 residues: CASSDSGSAFF. DNA of the CDR3: TGTGCCAGCAGCGATTCCGGGTCAGCTTTCTTT.